A selection of T cell receptor beta chains follows, all from one sample in a study of cytomegalovirus exposure and HLA in healthy donors. TCRdb's table, derived via immunoSEQ multiplex PCR, lists solely in-frame clones and lacks some. The sample lists some 150,000 clones, about 72% occurring once. The specimen sequenced was PBMCs. These receptors all stem from a man between 35 and 55 years old in good health and CMV-seronegative. The CDR3 runs from the conserved cysteine through the conserved F or W. A D gene is named only where the DNA matches it firmly. Some rows have no size entry. The others give once, few or many, or a class for an expanded clone.

v_call: TRBV6-5
j_call: TRBJ2-7
d_call: .
clone_size: few
cdr3_aa: CASSYGPGSYEQYF
cdr3_nt: TGTGCCAGCAGTTACGGTCCAGGCTCCTACGAGCAGTACTTC

v_call: TRBV27
j_call: TRBJ1-1
d_call: .
clone_size: .
cdr3_aa: CASSPRTGPVRDTEAFF
cdr3_nt: TGTGCCAGCAGCCCGAGAACAGGGCCTGTTAGAGACACTGAAGCTTTCTTT

v_call: TRBV25-1
j_call: TRBJ2-2
d_call: .
clone_size: .
cdr3_aa: CASSEGVYTGELFF
cdr3_nt: TGTGCCAGCAGTGAGGGAGTCTACACCGGGGAGCTGTTTTTT

v_call: TRBV2
j_call: TRBJ1-2
d_call: TRBD1
clone_size: .
cdr3_aa: CASSRLDRTYGYTF
cdr3_nt: TGTGCCAGCAGTCGTTTGGACAGGACCTATGGCTACACCTTC

v_call: TRBV6-5
j_call: TRBJ1-1
d_call: .
clone_size: .
cdr3_aa: CASSAGYPNPEAFF
cdr3_nt: TGTGCCAGCAGTGCGGGATATCCAAACCCTGAAGCTTTCTTT

v_call: TRBV9
j_call: TRBJ2-3
d_call: .
clone_size: .
cdr3_aa: CASSVAGGADTQYF
cdr3_nt: TGTGCCAGCAGCGTAGCGGGGGGCGCAGATACGCAGTATTTT

v_call: TRBV28
j_call: TRBJ2-7
d_call: .
clone_size: .
cdr3_aa: CASSSWDTLGTWCEQYF
cdr3_nt: TGTGCCAGCAGTTCGTGGGACACCCTCGGAACGTGGTGCGAGCAGTACTTC

v_call: TRBV2
j_call: TRBJ2-5
d_call: TRBD1
clone_size: .
cdr3_aa: CASRAGQEQETQYF
cdr3_nt: TGTGCCAGCAGAGCCGGACAGGAACAAGAGACCCAGTACTTC

v_call: TRBV19
j_call: TRBJ2-6
d_call: .
clone_size: .
cdr3_aa: CASSPLPVSGANVLTF
cdr3_nt: TGTGCCAGTAGCCCTCTCCCTGTCTCTGGGGCCAACGTCCTGACTTTC

v_call: TRBV15
j_call: TRBJ1-1
d_call: TRBD1
clone_size: .
cdr3_aa: CATSRVGQGPEAFF
cdr3_nt: TGTGCCACCAGCAGAGTGGGACAGGGACCTGAAGCTTTCTTT

v_call: TRBV5-6
j_call: TRBJ2-3
d_call: TRBD1
clone_size: once
cdr3_aa: CASSYGTGTDTQYF
cdr3_nt: TGTGCCAGCAGCTATGGGACAGGGACAGATACGCAGTATTTT

v_call: TRBV28
j_call: TRBJ2-2
d_call: TRBD2
clone_size: .
cdr3_aa: CASSPGLAGTGELFF
cdr3_nt: TGTGCCAGCAGTCCCGGACTAGCGGGAACCGGGGAGCTGTTTTTT

v_call: TRBV6-5
j_call: TRBJ2-7
d_call: .
clone_size: .
cdr3_aa: CASSYSRGRGRYEQYF
cdr3_nt: TGTGCCAGCAGTTACTCACGGGGCAGGGGAAGGTACGAGCAGTACTTC

v_call: TRBV9
j_call: TRBJ1-3
d_call: .
clone_size: .
cdr3_aa: CASSVDWGSGNTIYF
cdr3_nt: TGTGCCAGCAGCGTAGATTGGGGCTCGGGAAACACCATATATTTT

v_call: TRBV27
j_call: TRBJ2-5
d_call: .
clone_size: .
cdr3_aa: CASSPSRVGETQYF
cdr3_nt: TGTGCCAGCAGTCCAAGCAGGGTGGGAGAGACCCAGTACTTC

v_call: TRBV6-5
j_call: TRBJ1-1
d_call: TRBD1
clone_size: .
cdr3_aa: CASGSVRGRNTEAFF
cdr3_nt: TGTGCCAGCGGGTCGGTCAGGGGGCGAAACACTGAAGCTTTCTTT

v_call: TRBV6-1
j_call: TRBJ1-1
d_call: .
clone_size: .
cdr3_aa: CASEVQQPNTEAFF
cdr3_nt: TGTGCCAGCGAGGTCCAGCAACCGAACACTGAAGCTTTCTTT

v_call: TRBV6-5
j_call: TRBJ1-6
d_call: TRBD1
clone_size: .
cdr3_aa: CASSLKGQGSPLHF
cdr3_nt: TGTGCCAGCAGTTTGAAGGGACAGGGTTCACCCCTCCACTTT

v_call: TRBV7-2
j_call: TRBJ2-7
d_call: .
clone_size: .
cdr3_aa: CASSSSVGVEQYF
cdr3_nt: TGTGCCAGCAGCTCCTCGGTCGGAGTTGAGCAGTACTTC

v_call: TRBV7-9
j_call: TRBJ2-1
d_call: TRBD2
clone_size: .
cdr3_aa: CASSRTSGPKNEQFF
cdr3_nt: TGTGCCAGCAGCAGGACTAGCGGTCCGAAGAATGAGCAGTTCTTC

v_call: TRBV5-4
j_call: TRBJ1-2
d_call: TRBD1
clone_size: .
cdr3_aa: CASSPGRDRLTHGYTF
cdr3_nt: TGTGCCAGCAGCCCAGGAAGGGACAGGCTCACCCATGGCTACACCTTC

v_call: TRBV11-2
j_call: TRBJ2-5
d_call: .
clone_size: .
cdr3_aa: CASSSSSVETQYF
cdr3_nt: TGTGCCAGCAGCTCCAGTAGCGTGGAGACCCAGTACTTC

v_call: TRBV5-1
j_call: TRBJ1-2
d_call: .
clone_size: .
cdr3_aa: CASSPLDTKTGYTF
cdr3_nt: TGCGCCAGCAGCCCCTTGGACACTAAAACAGGCTACACCTTC

v_call: TRBV27
j_call: TRBJ1-3
d_call: TRBD1
clone_size: .
cdr3_aa: CASSITGGSGNTIYF
cdr3_nt: TGTGCCAGCAGTATAACAGGGGGCAGTGGAAACACCATATATTTT

v_call: TRBV5-8
j_call: TRBJ2-5
d_call: .
clone_size: .
cdr3_aa: CASSLGRVETQYF
cdr3_nt: TGTGCCAGCAGCTTGGGGCGGGTGGAGACCCAGTACTTC

v_call: TRBV13
j_call: TRBJ1-1
d_call: .
clone_size: .
cdr3_aa: CASSPPWQGFTEAFF
cdr3_nt: TGTGCCAGCAGCCCTCCATGGCAGGGGTTCACTGAAGCTTTCTTT

v_call: TRBV11-2
j_call: TRBJ2-7
d_call: TRBD1
clone_size: .
cdr3_aa: CASSSGTGGSKQYF
cdr3_nt: TGTGCCAGCAGCTCGGGGACAGGGGGCAGTAAGCAGTACTTC

v_call: TRBV13
j_call: TRBJ2-7
d_call: TRBD1
clone_size: .
cdr3_aa: CASRWTGGSYEQYF
cdr3_nt: TGTGCCAGCAGATGGACAGGGGGCTCCTACGAGCAGTACTTC

v_call: TRBV27
j_call: TRBJ2-5
d_call: .
clone_size: .
cdr3_aa: CASSLRWDKTHQETQYF
cdr3_nt: TGTGCCAGCAGTTTAAGGTGGGACAAAACCCACCAAGAGACCCAGTACTTC

v_call: TRBV6-5
j_call: TRBJ2-5
d_call: .
clone_size: once
cdr3_aa: CASSYSRPTSTETQYF
cdr3_nt: TGTGCCAGCAGTTACTCAAGACCGACTTCGACGGAGACCCAGTACTTC

v_call: TRBV7-2
j_call: TRBJ2-1
d_call: .
clone_size: .
cdr3_aa: CASSFTSRNEQFF
cdr3_nt: TGTGCCAGCAGCTTTACTAGTCGCAATGAGCAGTTCTTC

v_call: TRBV10-1
j_call: TRBJ2-1
d_call: TRBD1
clone_size: .
cdr3_aa: CASSSDRLGYNEQFF
cdr3_nt: TGCGCCAGCAGCTCGGACAGGCTCGGGTACAATGAGCAGTTCTTC

v_call: TRBV30
j_call: TRBJ1-5
d_call: TRBD1
clone_size: .
cdr3_aa: CAWSNPYNSTGAYYSNQPQHF
cdr3_nt: TGTGCCTGGAGCAATCCCTACAATTCGACAGGGGCGTATTATAGCAATCAGCCCCAGCATTTT

v_call: TRBV28
j_call: TRBJ2-7
d_call: .
clone_size: once
cdr3_aa: CASSFGVAYEQYF
cdr3_nt: TGTGCCAGCAGTTTCGGAGTAGCTTACGAGCAGTACTTC

v_call: TRBV29-1
j_call: TRBJ2-1
d_call: .
clone_size: once
cdr3_aa: CSVEDQGSSNEQFF
cdr3_nt: TGCAGCGTTGAAGATCAAGGTAGCAGCAATGAGCAGTTCTTC

v_call: TRBV7-9
j_call: TRBJ1-2
d_call: .
clone_size: .
cdr3_aa: CATTGGSYGYTF
cdr3_nt: TGTGCCACCACCGGGGGTAGCTATGGCTACACCTTC

v_call: TRBV5-1
j_call: TRBJ2-3
d_call: TRBD2
clone_size: few
cdr3_aa: CASSSELAATDTQYF
cdr3_nt: TGCGCCAGCAGCTCCGAACTAGCGGCCACAGATACGCAGTATTTT

v_call: TRBV7-3
j_call: TRBJ2-6
d_call: .
clone_size: .
cdr3_aa: CASSPHRGSSSHSGANVLTF
cdr3_nt: TGTGCCAGCAGCCCCCATCGGGGGTCATCTTCTCACTCTGGGGCCAACGTCCTGACTTTC

v_call: TRBV29-1
j_call: TRBJ1-2
d_call: TRBD1
clone_size: .
cdr3_aa: CSVETGVVGYTF
cdr3_nt: TGCAGCGTTGAGACAGGGGTCGTTGGCTACACCTTC

v_call: TRBV10-2
j_call: TRBJ1-5
d_call: .
clone_size: .
cdr3_aa: CATLGGGDNQPQHF
cdr3_nt: TGCGCCACGCTGGGTGGAGGGGACAATCAGCCCCAGCATTTT

v_call: TRBV10-1
j_call: TRBJ2-5
d_call: TRBD2
clone_size: .
cdr3_aa: CASSEPRLAEETQYF
cdr3_nt: TGCGCCAGCAGTGAGCCCCGACTAGCGGAAGAGACCCAGTACTTC

v_call: TRBV15
j_call: TRBJ2-2
d_call: TRBD1
clone_size: .
cdr3_aa: CATSRDLTGGGGELFF
cdr3_nt: TGTGCCACCAGCAGAGATCTAACAGGGGGCGGCGGGGAGCTGTTTTTT

v_call: TRBV2
j_call: TRBJ2-7
d_call: .
clone_size: few
cdr3_aa: CASKGFEQYF
cdr3_nt: TGTGCCAGCAAGGGGTTCGAGCAGTACTTC

v_call: TRBV9
j_call: TRBJ1-2
d_call: .
clone_size: once
cdr3_aa: CASSVDTNYGYTF
cdr3_nt: TGTGCCAGCAGCGTAGACACAAACTATGGCTACACCTTC

v_call: TRBV29-1
j_call: TRBJ2-7
d_call: .
clone_size: .
cdr3_aa: CSVRGDRAGTRAAAKPYEQYF
cdr3_nt: TGCAGCGTTCGCGGGGACAGGGCCGGGACTAGAGCCGCCGCCAAACCCTACGAGCAGTACTTC

v_call: TRBV27
j_call: TRBJ2-3
d_call: .
clone_size: .
cdr3_aa: CASSPEQGDTQYF
cdr3_nt: TGTGCCAGCAGTCCCGAACAGGGAGATACGCAGTATTTT

v_call: TRBV5-4
j_call: TRBJ1-5
d_call: .
clone_size: once
cdr3_aa: CASSHQGSNQPQHF
cdr3_nt: TGTGCCAGCAGCCACCAGGGGAGCAATCAGCCCCAGCATTTT

v_call: TRBV4-1
j_call: TRBJ1-1
d_call: .
clone_size: .
cdr3_aa: CASSQVEENTEAFF
cdr3_nt: TGCGCCAGCAGCCAAGTAGAGGAGAACACTGAAGCTTTCTTT